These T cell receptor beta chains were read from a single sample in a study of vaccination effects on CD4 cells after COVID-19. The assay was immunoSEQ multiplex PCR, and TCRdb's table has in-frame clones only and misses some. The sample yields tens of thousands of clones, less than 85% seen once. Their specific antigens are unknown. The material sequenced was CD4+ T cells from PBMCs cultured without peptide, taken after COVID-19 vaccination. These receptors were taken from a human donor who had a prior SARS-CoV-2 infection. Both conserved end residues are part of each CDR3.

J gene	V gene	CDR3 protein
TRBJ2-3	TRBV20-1	CSAPTRATQYF
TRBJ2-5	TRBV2	CASSDSGQETQYF
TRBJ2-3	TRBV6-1	CASSEGFPWYF
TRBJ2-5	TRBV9	CASSRAEGFVQETQYF
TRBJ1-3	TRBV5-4	CASSFQGDSGNTIYF
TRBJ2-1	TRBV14	CASSQTFFAGGTYNEQFF
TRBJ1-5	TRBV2	CASSESGGDQPQHF
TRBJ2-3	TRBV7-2	CASSLVQRVHNADTQYF
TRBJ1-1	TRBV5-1	CASSQGTLNTEAFF
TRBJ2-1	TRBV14	CASSQLGEVGNEQFF
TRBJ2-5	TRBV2	CASKSSGASRTQYF
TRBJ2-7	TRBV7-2	CASSSATQQYF
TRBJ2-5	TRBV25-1	CASRGDGETQYF
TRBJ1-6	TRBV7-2	CASSLVGQGVYNSPLHF
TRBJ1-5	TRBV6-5	CASRGQALRNQPQHF
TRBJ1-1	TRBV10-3	CAISQDNLRTEAFF